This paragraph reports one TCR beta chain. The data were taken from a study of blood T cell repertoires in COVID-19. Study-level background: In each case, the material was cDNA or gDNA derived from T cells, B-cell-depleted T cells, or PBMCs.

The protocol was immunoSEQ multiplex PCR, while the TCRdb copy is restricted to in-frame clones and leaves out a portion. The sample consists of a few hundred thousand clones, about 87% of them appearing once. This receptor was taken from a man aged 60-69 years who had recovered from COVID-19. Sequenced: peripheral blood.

The CDR3, as DNA: TGTGCCAGCTCACGGCCGCCCTACGAGCAGTACTTC. It is translated as CASSRPPYEQYF. The chain recombines TRBV18 with TRBJ2-7, with no clear D. Between the trimmed V and J ends, which lost 4 bases and 2 bases, there was a span of 6 bases. This CDR3 is built from 12 residues. The V gene's germline CDR1 is KGHSH and CDR2 LQKENI.